These 21 T cell receptor beta chains share one sample of origin, sequenced in a study of CD8 T cells in Susac syndrome. Reverse transcription used 0.5 to 1 ug RNA and random hexamers. MiXCR, run by TCRdb on the immunoSEQ multiplex PCR reads, gives a single entry per CDR3 protein. The sample holds under 250,000 distinct CDR3 sequences; about 94% are singletons and the top ten take about 0.07%. Sequenced material: CD4+ T cells from PBMCs. The receptors shown here come from a human donor with multiple sclerosis.

CDR3 nucleotide sequence: TGTGCCACCAGCAGAGATGGTCTTATGAATACGCAGTATTTT. It specifies CATSRDGLMNTQYF. This chain links TRBV15 with TRBJ2-3; D is ambiguous. Trimming stripped 0 bases from V and 7 bases from J, with 11 bases between. CDR3 size: 14 residues. Germline V lookup: CDR1 LNHNV, CDR2 YYDKDF (reference sequence).

V gene TRBV5-1 combines with J gene TRBJ2-2; TRBD1 matches at 9 bases. The junction had 8 bases not matched to a gene; V was cut back by 7 bases and J by 7 bases. The CDR3 is made up of 14 amino acids. Germline V CDR1 and CDR2: SGHRS, YFSETQ. The CDR3 nucleotides are TGCGCCAGCTTCGCCACAGGGGGCCACGGGGAGCTGTTTTTT. Its protein product is CASFATGGHGELFF.

CDR3 in DNA: TGCGCCAGCAGCTTGGAACGGTGGGGGGCGGCTTTCTTT. Translating it yields CASSLERWGAAFF. V is TRBV5-1 and J is TRBJ1-1; D is possibly TRBD1 (6 bases). The CDR3 contains 13 residues. Germline V gene sequence: CDR1 SGHRS, CDR2 YFSETQ. V was shortened by 0 bases and J by 11 bases, with 14 bases between the two germline ends.

This chain connects TRBV12-3 or TRBV12-4 to TRBJ1-3; D not resolved. The V end lost 1 base, the J end lost 4 bases, and 11 bases lay between the germline ends. This CDR3 region has 15 residues. The CDR3 nucleotides are TGTGCCAGCAGTTTAGGGACCGTGGGCGGAAACACCATATATTTT. As protein: CASSLGTVGGNTIYF.

The chain has TRBV24-1 and TRBJ2-7; TRBD1 agrees at 9 bases. Germline values: CDR1 KGHDR, CDR2 SFDVKD. This CDR3 has 16 residues. With 2 bases clipped from V and 5 bases from J, the junction kept 9 bases outside the gene matches. The CDR3 protein is CATSDYRDRDLDEQYV. The CDR3 DNA sequence: TGTGCCACCAGTGATTACCGGGACAGGGACCTAGACGAGCAGTACGTC.

The chain combines TRBV4-2 with TRBJ2-3; weak D call: TRBD2 (7 bases). CDR1 is LGHNA, CDR2 YNFKEQ, per germline. The CDR3 spans 17 residues. V gave up 0 bases and J gave up 2 bases, with 15 bases separating them. This chain's CDR3 is CASSQEGGDTSTDTQYF. The CDR3 DNA follows: TGTGCCAGCAGCCAAGAGGGGGGGGACACCTCCACAGATACGCAGTATTTT.

The chain carries TRBV20-1 and TRBJ1-2; 8 bases are shared with TRBD1. V lost 0 bases and J lost 7; bases outside the gene matches: 7. The CDR3 is made up of 14 amino acids. The germline CDR1 and CDR2 sequences are DFQATT and SNEGSKA (reference sequence). CDR3 sequence reads: CSARERRTGSGYTF. The CDR3, as DNA: TGCAGTGCTAGAGAGAGACGGACAGGGTCTGGCTACACCTTC.

V and J are TRBV5-1 and TRBJ1-2; possible D gene TRBD1, 5 bases. Trimming shortened V by 4 bases and J by 1 base, and 11 bases separated the two germline ends. The CDR3 runs 14 residues. The germline gives CDR1 SGHRS, CDR2 YFSETQ. CDR3 protein: CASSRGLNNYGYTF. Here the CDR3 DNA reads TGCGCCAGCAGCAGGGGACTGAATAACTATGGCTACACCTTC.

This chain uses TRBV6-1 with TRBJ2-5; TRBD2 might be the D (5 bases). This CDR3 has 12 residues. Germline CDR1 is MNHNS and CDR2 is SASEGT. The germline V and J ends were trimmed by 6 bases and 11 bases, with 16 bases remaining between them. CDR3 coding DNA: TGTGCCAGCAGAGGGCAAGAATGGAGGCAGTACTTC. Its protein product is CASRGQEWRQYF.

The chain has TRBV28 and TRBJ1-5, with 7 bases aligning to TRBD1. The CDR3 consists of 17 residues. From germline, CDR1 is MDHEN and CDR2 SYDVKM. V lost 2 bases, J lost 5 bases, and 12 bases stayed unmatched. The CDR3 spells CASSLEVFGQGDQPQHF. The DNA for the CDR3 is TGTGCCAGCAGTTTAGAGGTTTTTGGGCAGGGGGATCAGCCCCAGCATTTT.

This chain links TRBV4-1 with TRBJ2-1, with no clear D. Germline CDR1 MGHRA, CDR2 YSYEKL. This CDR3 has 14 amino acids. V lost 4 bases to trimming and J lost 7 bases, with 14 bases between them. The CDR3 DNA sequence: TGCGCCAGCAGCCGGTCTAGTAATCTAAATGAGCAGTTCTTC. This translates into CASSRSSNLNEQFF.

The chain uses TRBV20-1 and TRBJ1-2, with D perhaps matching TRBD1 (5 bases). V gave up 3 bases and J gave up 3 bases, with 8 bases separating them. This CDR3 contains 12 residues. Germline CDR1 and CDR2: DFQATT and SNEGSKA (reference sequence). As DNA, the CDR3 is TGCAGTGCTAGGAGAGGGGACTATGGCTACACCTTC. Translated: CSARRGDYGYTF.

The rearrangement links TRBV3-1 to TRBJ1-1; the D gene is possibly TRBD1 (5 bases). The V gene lost 4 bases and the J gene lost 8 bases, with 20 bases spanning the gap. This CDR3 region has 15 residues. The germline gives CDR1 LGHDT, CDR2 YNNKEL (reference sequence). CDR3 region: CASSPRGNPGREAFF. The DNA for the CDR3 is TGTGCCAGCAGCCCCCGGGGGAACCCAGGAAGGGAAGCTTTCTTT. The whole variable domain, remainder taken from reference TRBV3-1 and TRBJ1-1, is DTAVSQTPKYLVTQMGNDKSIKCEQNLGHDTMYWYKQDSKKFLKIMFSYNNKELIINETVPNRFSPKSPDKAHLNLHINSLELGDSAVYFCASSPRGNPGREAFFGQGTRLTVV.

This clonotype has just one count. This chain links TRBV3-1 with TRBJ1-4; D unclear. V was trimmed by 1 base and J by 6 bases, leaving 12 bases between them. Per the germline V gene, CDR1 is LGHDT and CDR2 is YNNKEL (reference sequence). The CDR3 loop spans 15 amino acids. The CDR3 region is CASSQAGAIHEKLFF. The CDR3, as DNA: TGTGCCAGCAGCCAAGCAGGCGCGATCCATGAAAAACTGTTTTTT.

This chain joins TRBV2 and TRBJ1-1; no firm D call. The CDR3 loop spans 15 amino acids. Germline loops: CDR1 SNHLY, CDR2 FYNNEI. V dropped 6 bases and J dropped 1 base, with 15 bases sitting between them. In nucleotides, the CDR3 is TGTGCCAGCAGAACTGCCCCGACTCCGAACACTGAAGCTTTCTTT. Encoded protein: CASRTAPTPNTEAFF.

The chain employs TRBV7-2 and TRBJ1-1; TRBD1 matches at 8 bases. This CDR3 is built from 15 residues. Germline trimming cut 5 bases from V and 1 base from J; bases unmatched to any gene: 6. Germline CDR1 is SGHTA and CDR2 is FQGNSA. The CDR3 region is CASSPRQGRNTEAFF. The CDR3 DNA reads TGTGCCAGCAGCCCCCGACAGGGGAGGAACACTGAAGCTTTCTTT.

The genes are TRBV7-8 and TRBJ2-1, with D perhaps being TRBD1 or TRBD2 (5 bases each). Trimming pared 4 bases from V and 9 bases from J, leaving 22 bases between. The germline V gene has CDR1 SGHVS and CDR2 FQNEAQ. The CDR3 contains 16 residues. CDR3 protein: CASSSTPGPRMAEQFF. The CDR3 bases are TGTGCCAGCAGCTCGACACCGGGACCCAGGATGGCTGAGCAGTTCTTC.

The J gene is TRBJ2-1, the V gene TRBV4-1; tentatively, D is TRBD2 (5 bases). The CDR3 contains 16 residues. With 1 base removed from V and 0 bases from J, the gap between germline ends came to 10 bases. Per the germline V gene, CDR1 is MGHRA and CDR2 is YSYEKL. The CDR3 region is CASSQVSGNSYNEQFF. CDR3 DNA: TGCGCCAGCAGCCAAGTGAGCGGAAACTCCTACAATGAGCAGTTCTTC.

The J gene is TRBJ2-1, the V gene TRBV29-1, with TRBD2 identical over 9 bases. The CDR3 spans 13 residues. The J segment lost 5 bases and the V segment lost 7 bases, leaving 6 bases of the junction unmatched. Germline V gives CDR1 SQVTM, CDR2 ANQGSEA. The CDR3 here is CSGGGLANNEQFF. Here the CDR3 DNA reads TGCAGCGGGGGGGGACTAGCTAACAATGAGCAGTTCTTC.

J is TRBJ2-1 and V is TRBV27; TRBD2 aligns across 11 bases. Trimming cost V 3 bases and J 7 bases; bases outside gene matches: 8. The CDR3 is 16 amino acids. The germline V gene has CDR1 MNHEY and CDR2 SMNVEV (reference sequence). CDR3 amino acids: CASSFIAGGTPNEQFF. CDR3 coding DNA: TGTGCCAGCAGTTTTATAGCGGGAGGGACTCCGAATGAGCAGTTCTTC.

This clonotype was recorded once. V is TRBV28 and J is TRBJ1-1; D not resolved. V lost 2 bases and J 0 bases, leaving 7 bases between the germline ends. The CDR3 is made up of 14 amino acids. Germline-derived CDR1 and CDR2 are MDHEN and SYDVKM. CDR3 DNA sequence: TGTGCCAGCAGTTTACTACCCGTGAACACTGAAGCTTTCTTT. Translated: CASSLLPVNTEAFF.